One sample yielded the 23 T cell receptor beta chains listed below, sequenced in a study of cytotoxic CD8 clonotypes in ibrutinib-treated CLL. Profiled with immunoSEQ multiplex PCR; TCRdb holds only in-frame clones, not every one. The table shows just over 200,000 clones, with more than 65% occurring only once. The material was PBMCs, obtained after 12 months of ibrutinib treatment. The receptors were gathered from a human donor with chronic lymphocytic leukemia.

The CDR3 spells CSVEYGLGDQPQHF. The CDR3 region has the DNA TGCAGCGTTGAATACGGGCTAGGAGATCAGCCCCAGCATTTT. The chain has TRBV29-1 and TRBJ1-5; D is uncertain. Germline V gives CDR1 SQVTM, CDR2 ANQGSEA. The CDR3 has 14 residues. Trimming cost V 2 bases and J 5 bases, with 13 bases left between them.

V is TRBV5-4 and J is TRBJ1-2; TRBD1 agrees at 7 bases. After removal of 4 bases from V and 5 bases from J, the junction contained 8 bases not matched to a gene. Looked up from germline, CDR1 is SGHNT and CDR2 is YYREEE (reference sequence). This CDR3 contains 14 residues. DNA for the CDR3: TGTGCCAGCAGCCAAAGGGACAGCATTTATGGCTACACCTTC. Translating gives CASSQRDSIYGYTF.

The chain couples TRBV6-5 to TRBJ2-7; D is undetermined. The germline CDR1 and CDR2 sequences are MNHEY and SVGAGI. This CDR3 contains 12 residues. The V end was cut by 7 bases, the J end by 7 bases, with 14 bases between. The CDR3 region has the DNA TGTGCCAGCACCTCGGGCCGGCGGGAGCAGTACTTC. This gives the protein CASTSGRREQYF.

The CDR3 sequence: CASSLRGRADTQYF. In DNA, the CDR3 is TGTGCCAGCAGCTTACGTGGGAGGGCTGATACGCAGTATTTT. The chain couples TRBV13 to TRBJ2-3; 7 nucleotides agree with TRBD2. The CDR3 runs 14 residues. The germline V gene encodes CDR1 PRHDT and CDR2 FYEKMQ (reference sequence). V shed 2 bases, J shed 6 bases, and the junction held 5 bases outside the gene matches.

This chain links TRBV6-5 with TRBJ2-7; 13 positions agree with TRBD2. J lost 8 bases, V lost 6 bases, and 7 bases had no gene match. The CDR3 length is 14 residues. Germline CDR1 is MNHEY and CDR2 is SVGAGI. The CDR3 here is CASRGTSGTSQQYF. In nucleotides, the CDR3 is TGTGCCAGCAGAGGGACTAGCGGGACGTCACAGCAGTACTTC.

V is TRBV5-1 and J is TRBJ1-3, with 7 bases fitting TRBD1. There are 15 residues in the CDR3. J gave up 6 bases and V 5 bases, and 11 bases lay outside the gene matches. The V gene's germline CDR1 is SGHRS and CDR2 YFSETQ. The CDR3 sequence is CASSPDRSLVNTIYF. In DNA, the CDR3 is TGCGCCAGCAGTCCGGACAGGAGCTTGGTAAACACCATATATTTT.

This rearrangement joins TRBV4-2 to TRBJ2-7; D is perhaps TRBD1 or TRBD2 (6 bases each). Germline CDR1 reads LGHNA; CDR2 reads YNFKEQ. This CDR3 is built from 15 residues. V lost 3 bases and J lost 6, with 18 bases in between. The CDR3 reads CASSQALRGAGEQYF. Written as DNA, the CDR3 is TGTGCCAGCAGCCAGGCCCTGAGGGGGGCTGGCGAGCAGTACTTC.

The genes are TRBV15 and TRBJ2-2; 7 bases line up with TRBD2. In germline, CDR1 is LNHNV, CDR2 YYDKDF (reference sequence). Trimming cost V 3 bases and J 7 bases; bases outside gene matches: 20. The CDR3 extends over 19 amino acids. In DNA form, the CDR3 reads TGTGCCACCAGCAGGGAACTCATTGCTAGCGGCCAGAGGGGCGGGGAGCTGTTTTTT. This gives the protein CATSRELIASGQRGGELFF.

This clone was seen a handful of times. V usage is TRBV27 and J usage is TRBJ2-2, with D hard to call. The V gene's germline CDR1 is MNHEY and CDR2 SMNVEV (reference sequence). The CDR3 covers 11 residues. Trimming took 7 bases from V and 7 from J, leaving 7 bases between them. The CDR3 loop reads CASNSHGELFF. In nucleotides, the CDR3 is TGTGCCAGCAACTCCCACGGGGAGCTGTTTTTT.

The chain joins TRBV27 to TRBJ1-1; D is undetermined. The V end was cut by 3 bases, the J end by 3 bases, with 11 bases between. The CDR3 runs 14 residues. Germline V gene data show CDR1 as MNHEY and CDR2 as SMNVEV (reference sequence). This CDR3 is CASSLGSDHTEAFF. The CDR3, as DNA: TGTGCCAGCAGTTTGGGGTCAGACCACACTGAAGCTTTCTTT.

The chain is built from TRBV7-9 and TRBJ2-7, with a weak D call TRBD2 (5 bases). This CDR3 is 14 amino acids long. Germline V gives CDR1 SEHNR, CDR2 FQNEAQ (reference sequence). With 3 bases removed from V and 8 bases from J, the gap between germline ends came to 17 bases. The chain's CDR3 is CASSLVGELGKQYF. The CDR3 DNA is TGTGCCAGCAGCTTGGTGGGAGAGCTTGGGAAGCAGTACTTC.

The chain combines TRBV28 with TRBJ2-7; D is perhaps TRBD1 (5 bases). Trimming stripped 6 bases from V and 4 bases from J, with 16 bases between. Germline assignment: CDR1 MDHEN and CDR2 SYDVKM. This CDR3 region has 14 residues. Here the CDR3 DNA reads TGTGCCAGCAGGAGGTGGCAGGGCCGATACGAGCAGTACTTC. It specifies CASRRWQGRYEQYF.

This chain joins TRBV28 and TRBJ2-3, with 10 bases identical to TRBD2. CDR3 length: 18 amino acids. The germline V gene encodes CDR1 MDHEN and CDR2 SYDVKM. The V gene end was trimmed by 4 bases and the J gene end by 0 bases; junction bases not matched to a gene: 10. The CDR3 bases are TGTGCCAGCAGTTCCCTTAGGACTAGCGGAGAAAGCACAGATACGCAGTATTTT. Its translation is CASSSLRTSGESTDTQYF.

A few counts support this clone. This rearrangement joins TRBV4-1 to TRBJ1-5, with TRBD1 matching 10 bases. Trimming cost V 1 base and J 3 bases; bases outside gene matches: 3. Germline V gives CDR1 MGHRA, CDR2 YSYEKL. The CDR3 totals 16 residues. The CDR3 DNA reads as TGCGCCAGCAGCCAAGGACAGGGGGCTACCAATCAGCCCCAGCATTTT. Translation: CASSQGQGATNQPQHF.

The V call is TRBV30, the J call TRBJ1-2; 8 nucleotides agree with TRBD1. J lost 8 bases, V lost 3 bases, and 14 bases had no gene match. The CDR3 has 15 amino acids. Looked up from germline, CDR1 is GTSNPN and CDR2 is SVGIG (reference sequence). CDR3 loop: CAWRSTGGLFGGYTF. CDR3 nucleotides: TGTGCCTGGAGGAGTACAGGGGGTTTATTCGGGGGCTACACCTTC.

The DNA for the CDR3 is TGTGCCAGCAGCTTAGGGGGGCTTCCCCTGTATTTT. This codes for CASSLGGLPLYF. The chain couples TRBV11-2 to TRBJ2-3, with a tentative D call TRBD1 (6 bases). The CDR3 consists of 12 residues. V dropped 1 base and J dropped 14 bases, with 13 bases sitting between them. Germline V gene data show CDR1 as SGHAT and CDR2 as FQNNGV. Supplemented by reference TRBV11-2 and TRBJ2-3, the full variable domain reads EAGVAQSPRYKIIEKRQSVAFWCNPISGHATLYWYQQILGQGPKLLIQFQNNGVVDDSQLPKDRFSAERLKGVDSTLKIQPAKLEDSAVYLCASSLGGLPLYFGPGTRLTVL.

The chain recombines TRBV6-5 with TRBJ2-7; weak D call: TRBD1 (6 bases). The CDR3 is made up of 16 amino acids. CDR1 is MNHEY, CDR2 SVGAGI, per germline. V was shortened by 4 bases and J by 5 bases, with 21 bases between the two germline ends. The CDR3 DNA sequence: TGTGCCAGCAGTTCAGCCCTGACAGGCTATTGGAACGAGCAGTACTTC. Residues: CASSSALTGYWNEQYF.

In this sample, this clone turned up a few times. The chain recombines TRBV19 with TRBJ1-2, with 7 nucleotides matching TRBD1. The CDR3 loop spans 13 amino acids. The germline V gene encodes CDR1 LNHDA and CDR2 SQIVND (reference sequence). V trimming: 5 bases; J trimming: 3 bases; junction bases outside the gene matches: 3. CDR3 in amino acids: CASSQTGDYGYTF. CDR3 coding DNA: TGTGCCAGTAGTCAAACAGGGGACTATGGCTACACCTTC.

CDR3 region: CASSETTGSYNEQFF. In DNA, the CDR3 is TGTGCCAGCAGCGAAACGACAGGGTCCTACAATGAGCAGTTCTTC. The genes are TRBV9 and TRBJ2-1; 7 bases match TRBD1. Unmatched junction bases numbered 4, after V lost 3 bases and J lost 1 base. The CDR3 spans 15 residues. Germline CDR1 is SGDLS and CDR2 is YYNGEE. The full variable domain, completed using reference TRBV9 and TRBJ2-1, is DSGVTQTPKHLITATGQRVTLRCSPRSGDLSVYWYQQSLDQGLQFLIQYYNGEERAKGNILERFSAQQFPDLHSELNLSSLELGDSALYFCASSETTGSYNEQFFGPGTRLTVL.

This chain joins TRBV9 and TRBJ1-5; D is possibly TRBD1 (5 bases). CDR1 SGDLS and CDR2 YYNGEE come from the germline V gene. V was shortened by 0 bases and J by 5 bases, with 15 bases between the two germline ends. This CDR3 region has 16 residues. The CDR3 sequence: CASSVGDRLGDQPQHF. The CDR3 DNA reads TGTGCCAGCAGCGTAGGGGACCGATTGGGCGATCAGCCCCAGCATTTT.

The chain combines TRBV11-2 with TRBJ1-1, with 8 nucleotides matching TRBD1. Germline V CDR1 and CDR2: SGHAT, FQNNGV. With 2 bases clipped from V and 5 bases from J, the junction kept 7 bases outside the gene matches. The CDR3 contains 15 residues. The CDR3 nucleotides are TGTGCCAGCAGCTTAAGGCAGGGGGCGCGAACTGAAGCTTTCTTT. Its translation: CASSLRQGARTEAFF.

This clone was seen only a few times. The chain has TRBV7-9 and TRBJ1-3; D call uncertain. Trimming took 5 bases from V and 3 from J, leaving 17 bases between them. CDR3 length equals 16 residues. Germline values: CDR1 SEHNR, CDR2 FQNEAQ (reference sequence). The CDR3 nucleotides read TGTGCCAGCAGCCGCCCAGTGGGAGCAGTTGGAAACACCATATATTTT. It specifies CASSRPVGAVGNTIYF.

A single count supports this clone. V gene TRBV19 combines with J gene TRBJ1-4; 8 nucleotides agree with TRBD1. The CDR3 is 16 amino acids. The trim removed 6 bases at V and 0 bases at J, leaving 6 bases unmatched. Germline CDR1 LNHDA, CDR2 SQIVND (reference sequence). CDR3 amino acids: CASRGAQGATNEKLFF. Written as DNA, the CDR3 is TGTGCCAGTAGGGGCGCACAGGGGGCAACTAATGAAAAACTGTTTTTT.